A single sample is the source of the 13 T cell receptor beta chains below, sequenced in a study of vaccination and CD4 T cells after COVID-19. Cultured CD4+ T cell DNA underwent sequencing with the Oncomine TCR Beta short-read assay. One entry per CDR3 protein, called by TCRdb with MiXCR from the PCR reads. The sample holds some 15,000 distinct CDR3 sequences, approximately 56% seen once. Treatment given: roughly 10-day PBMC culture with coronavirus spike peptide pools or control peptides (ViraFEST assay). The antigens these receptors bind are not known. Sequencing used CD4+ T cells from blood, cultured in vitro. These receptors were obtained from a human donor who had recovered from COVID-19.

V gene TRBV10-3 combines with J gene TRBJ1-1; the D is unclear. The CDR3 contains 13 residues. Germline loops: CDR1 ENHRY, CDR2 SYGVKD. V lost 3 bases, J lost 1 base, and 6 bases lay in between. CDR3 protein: CAISEGRNTEAFF. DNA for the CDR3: TGTGCCATCAGTGAAGGGAGGAACACTGAAGCTTTCTTT.

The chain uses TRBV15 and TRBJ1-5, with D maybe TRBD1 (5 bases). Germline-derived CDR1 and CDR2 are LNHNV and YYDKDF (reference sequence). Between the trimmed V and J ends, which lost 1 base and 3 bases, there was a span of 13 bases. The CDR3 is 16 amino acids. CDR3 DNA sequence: TGTGCCACCAGCAGAGGAACGGGACGCTACAATCAGCCCCAGCATTTT. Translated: CATSRGTGRYNQPQHF.

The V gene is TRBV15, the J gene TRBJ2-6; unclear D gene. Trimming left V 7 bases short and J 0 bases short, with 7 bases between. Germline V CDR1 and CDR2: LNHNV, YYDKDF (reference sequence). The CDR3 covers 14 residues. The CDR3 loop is CATKMSSGANVLTF. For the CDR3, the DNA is TGTGCCACCAAAATGAGCTCTGGGGCCAACGTCCTGACTTTC.

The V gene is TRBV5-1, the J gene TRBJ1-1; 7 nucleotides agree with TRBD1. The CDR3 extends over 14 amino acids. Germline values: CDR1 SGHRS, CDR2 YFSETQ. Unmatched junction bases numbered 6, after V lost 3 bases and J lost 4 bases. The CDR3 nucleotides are TGCGCCAGCAGCTCACAGGGGCTCGGCACTGAAGCTTTCTTT. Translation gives CASSSQGLGTEAFF.

CDR3 sequence: CASSGQGNQPQHF. In nucleotides, the CDR3 is TGTGCCAGCAGTGGGCAGGGCAATCAGCCCCAGCATTTT. The rearrangement uses TRBV2 and TRBJ1-5; D is undetermined. Trimming left V 4 bases short and J 2 bases short, with 6 bases between. Germline CDR1 is SNHLY and CDR2 is FYNNEI. This CDR3 is 13 amino acids long.

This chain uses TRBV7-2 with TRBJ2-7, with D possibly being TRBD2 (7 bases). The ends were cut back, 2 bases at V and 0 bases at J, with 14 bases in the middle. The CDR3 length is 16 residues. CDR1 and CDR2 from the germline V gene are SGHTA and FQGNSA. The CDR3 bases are TGTGCCAGCAGCTTAATGGCCGGGGGGCTCTCCTACGAGCAGTACTTC. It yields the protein CASSLMAGGLSYEQYF.

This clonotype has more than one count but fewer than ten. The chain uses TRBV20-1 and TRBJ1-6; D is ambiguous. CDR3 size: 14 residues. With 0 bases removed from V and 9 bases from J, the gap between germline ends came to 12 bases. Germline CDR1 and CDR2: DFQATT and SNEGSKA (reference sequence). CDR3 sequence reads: CSARDTASTSPLHF. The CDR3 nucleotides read TGCAGTGCTAGAGATACGGCCTCAACTTCACCCCTCCACTTT.

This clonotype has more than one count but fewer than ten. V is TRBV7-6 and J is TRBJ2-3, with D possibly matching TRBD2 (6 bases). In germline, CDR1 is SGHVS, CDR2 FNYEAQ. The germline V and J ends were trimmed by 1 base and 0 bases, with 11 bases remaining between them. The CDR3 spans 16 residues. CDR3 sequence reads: CASSLVGGASTDTQYF. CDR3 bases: TGTGCCAGCAGCTTAGTTGGCGGGGCCAGCACAGATACGCAGTATTTT.

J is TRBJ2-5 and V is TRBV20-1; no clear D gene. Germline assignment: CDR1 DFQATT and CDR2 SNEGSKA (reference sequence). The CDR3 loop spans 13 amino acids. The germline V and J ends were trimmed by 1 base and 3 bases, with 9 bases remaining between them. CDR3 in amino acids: CSARAYPEETQYF. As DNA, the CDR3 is TGCAGTGCTAGAGCCTACCCGGAAGAGACCCAGTACTTC.

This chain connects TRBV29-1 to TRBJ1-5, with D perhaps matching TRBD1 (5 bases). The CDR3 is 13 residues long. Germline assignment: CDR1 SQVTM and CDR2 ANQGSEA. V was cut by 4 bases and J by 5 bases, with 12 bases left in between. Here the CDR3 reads CSVGGSGDQPQHF. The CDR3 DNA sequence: TGCAGCGTTGGGGGATCGGGGGATCAGCCCCAGCATTTT.

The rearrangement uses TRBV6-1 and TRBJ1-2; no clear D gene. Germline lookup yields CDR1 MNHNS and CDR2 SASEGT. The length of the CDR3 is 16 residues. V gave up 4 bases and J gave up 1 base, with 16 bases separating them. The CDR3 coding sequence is TGTGCCAGCAGTGGCCTAACGACGGGGAATAACTATGGCTACACCTTC. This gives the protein CASSGLTTGNNYGYTF.

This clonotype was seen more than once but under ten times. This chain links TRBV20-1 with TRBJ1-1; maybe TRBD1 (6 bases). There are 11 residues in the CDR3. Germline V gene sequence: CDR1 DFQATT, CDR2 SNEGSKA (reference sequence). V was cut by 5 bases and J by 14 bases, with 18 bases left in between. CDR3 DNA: TGCAGTGCTCAGAGAGAGACAGGAAGATTCTTT. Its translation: CSAQRETGRFF.

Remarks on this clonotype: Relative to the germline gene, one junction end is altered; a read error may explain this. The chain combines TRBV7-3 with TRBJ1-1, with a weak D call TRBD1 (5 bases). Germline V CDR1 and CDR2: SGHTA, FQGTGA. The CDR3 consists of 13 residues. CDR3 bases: TGTGCCAGCAGCTTAAGTGGGGGGACTGAAGTTTTCTTT. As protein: CASSLSGGTEVFF.